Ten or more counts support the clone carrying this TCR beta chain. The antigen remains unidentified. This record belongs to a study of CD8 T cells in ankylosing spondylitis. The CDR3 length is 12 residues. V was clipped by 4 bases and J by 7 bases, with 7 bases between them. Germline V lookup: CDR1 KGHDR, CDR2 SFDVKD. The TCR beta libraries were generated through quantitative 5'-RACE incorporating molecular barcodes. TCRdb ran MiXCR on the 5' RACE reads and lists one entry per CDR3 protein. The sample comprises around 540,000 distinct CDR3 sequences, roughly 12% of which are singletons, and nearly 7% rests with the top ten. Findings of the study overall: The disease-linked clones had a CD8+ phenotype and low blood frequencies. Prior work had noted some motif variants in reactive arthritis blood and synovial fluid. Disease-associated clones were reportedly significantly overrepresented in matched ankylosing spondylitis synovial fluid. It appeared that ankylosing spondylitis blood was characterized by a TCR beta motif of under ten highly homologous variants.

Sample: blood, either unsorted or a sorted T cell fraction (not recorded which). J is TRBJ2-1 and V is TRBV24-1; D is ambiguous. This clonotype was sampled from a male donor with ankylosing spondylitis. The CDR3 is CATSEYGNEQFF. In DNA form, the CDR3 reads TGTGCCACCAGTGAATACGGGAATGAGCAGTTCTTC.